This paragraph reports one T cell receptor (beta chain). This entry comes from a study of blood T cells in healthy people across ages. A J-beta primer mix and a sample-barcoded 5' primer were used in a second PCR of roughly 6 to 11 cycles. TCRdb reprocessed the 5' RACE reads via MiXCR and lists one record per CDR3 protein. The sample includes hundreds of thousands of distinct CDR3 sequences, around 42% of them seen just once. The V gene lost 0 bases and the J gene lost 0 bases, with 12 bases spanning the gap. The CDR3 spans 16 residues. Germline assignment: CDR1 SEHNR and CDR2 FQNEAQ (reference sequence).

This rearrangement joins TRBV7-9 to TRBJ2-7; D gene unclear. Sequenced: blood. The clonotype was recovered from a man between 60 and 75 years old in good health. The CDR3: CASSLAERASSYEQYF. The CDR3 region has the DNA TGTGCCAGCAGCTTAGCGGAACGGGCCAGCTCCTACGAGCAGTACTTC.